This T cell receptor beta chain comes out of a study of T-cell memory formation after mild COVID-19. TCRdb re-called the 5' RACE reads through MiXCR, storing one row per CDR3 protein. The data show a few hundred thousand distinct CDR3 sequences, over 13% seen once. This clonotype was seen a handful of times. Germline values: CDR1 GTSNPN, CDR2 SVGIG (reference sequence). V lost 4 bases and J 2 bases, leaving 9 bases between the germline ends. This CDR3 contains 12 residues. The sample comprised PBMCs or a T cell subset sorted from them (not recorded which). The receptor's source is a man younger than 35 who had mild COVID-19 (a few samples of this study predate the infection). Cell type and time point are not known. The rearrangement links TRBV30 to TRBJ2-7; D is unclear. The DNA of the CDR3 is TGTGCCTGGAATGAGGACGCCTACGAGCAGTACTTC. Protein product: CAWNEDAYEQYF.